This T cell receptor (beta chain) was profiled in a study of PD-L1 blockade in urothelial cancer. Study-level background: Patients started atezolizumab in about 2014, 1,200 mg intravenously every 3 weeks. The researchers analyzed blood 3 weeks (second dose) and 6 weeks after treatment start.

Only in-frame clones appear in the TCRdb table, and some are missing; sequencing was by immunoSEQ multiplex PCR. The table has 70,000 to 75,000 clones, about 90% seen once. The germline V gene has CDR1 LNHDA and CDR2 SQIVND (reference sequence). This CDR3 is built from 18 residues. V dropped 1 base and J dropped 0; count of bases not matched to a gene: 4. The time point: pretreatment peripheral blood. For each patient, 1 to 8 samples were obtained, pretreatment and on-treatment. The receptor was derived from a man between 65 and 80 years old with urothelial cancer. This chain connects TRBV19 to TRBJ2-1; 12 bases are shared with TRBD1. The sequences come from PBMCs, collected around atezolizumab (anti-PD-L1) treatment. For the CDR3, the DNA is TGTGCCAGTAGTATAGGCTGGGACAGGGGGCTCTCCTACAATGAGCAGTTCTTC. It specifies CASSIGWDRGLSYNEQFF.